These 18 T cell receptor beta chains were sequenced from one sample in a study of blood T cell repertoires in COVID-19. This table comes from immunoSEQ multiplex PCR, and its TCRdb copy is limited to in-frame clones, with some not included. The repertoire holds 300,000 to 350,000 clones, roughly 90% seen once, with approximately 7.3% in the top ten. The sequenced material came from peripheral blood. The receptors derive from a woman in her seventies with COVID-19, enrolled during active disease.

This clone was seen only a few times. The chain uses TRBV21-1 and TRBJ2-7; TRBD2 is the table's D call, not checked against the DNA. TRBV21-1 is an annotated pseudogene. This CDR3 spans 17 amino acids. CDR3 nucleotides: TGTGCCAGCAGCAAACCCGGGCGGGGGGACGAGCCCTACGAGCAGTACTTC. Protein product: CASSKPGRGDEPYEQYF.

The V gene is TRBV28, the J gene TRBJ1-5; no reliable D call. Per germline, CDR1 MDHEN and CDR2 SYDVKM. This CDR3 is 13 amino acids long. The V gene lost 2 bases and the J gene lost 3 bases, with 5 bases spanning the gap. The CDR3 DNA reads TGTGCCAGCAGTTTAGACAACAATCAGCCCCAGCATTTT. Its translation: CASSLDNNQPQHF.

The rearrangement uses TRBV12-3 or TRBV12-4 and TRBJ2-7, with no clear D. The CDR3 length is 13 residues. V shed 3 bases and J shed 4 bases, with 10 bases lying between them. The CDR3 sequence is CASSFPGTYEQYF. DNA of the CDR3: TGTGCCAGCAGTTTCCCCGGTACTTACGAGCAGTACTTC.

A single count supports this clone. The V and J genes are TRBV4-3 and TRBJ1-2, with TRBD1 matching over 8 bases. The CDR3 sequence is 17 residues long. V shed 3 bases, J shed 6 bases, and the junction held 15 bases outside the gene matches. Germline loops: CDR1 LGHNA, CDR2 YSLEER. The CDR3 nucleotides read TGCGCCAGCAGCCATCCTAGCGTACAGGGGGGGATCGATGGCTACACCTTC. The encoded protein is CASSHPSVQGGIDGYTF.

The V call is TRBV6-5, the J call TRBJ1-1; no definite D call. Germline V gene sequence: CDR1 MNHEY, CDR2 SVGAGI. The V end was cut by 0 bases, the J end by 0 bases, with 8 bases between. The CDR3 consists of 15 residues. CDR3 nucleotide sequence: TGTGCCAGCAGTTACTCTAACAGCTTGAACACTGAAGCTTTCTTT. Translating gives CASSYSNSLNTEAFF.

The chain joins TRBV4-1 to TRBJ1-3; no clear D. The V and J ends lost 4 bases and 0 bases respectively, with 13 bases between them. Germline CDR1 is MGHRA and CDR2 is YSYEKL. CDR3 length: 16 residues. The CDR3 region is CASSRRRASSGNTIYF. CDR3 bases: TGCGCCAGCAGCCGAAGGAGGGCAAGCTCTGGAAACACCATATATTTT.

The genes are TRBV18 and TRBJ2-4; 7 bases are shared with TRBD2. CDR3 length: 17 residues. With 4 bases clipped from V and 0 bases from J, the junction kept 9 bases outside the gene matches. Germline-derived CDR1 and CDR2 are KGHSH and LQKENI. CDR3 sequence reads: CASSRISGEEAKNIQYF. DNA of the CDR3: TGTGCCAGCTCACGGATCAGCGGGGAGGAAGCCAAAAACATTCAGTACTTC.

This clone was counted a single time. The V gene is TRBV7-9, the J gene TRBJ1-4, with a tentative D call TRBD1 (6 bases). With 5 bases removed from V and 6 bases from J, the gap between germline ends came to 13 bases. Germline CDR1 is SEHNR and CDR2 is FQNEAQ (reference sequence). The CDR3 runs 14 residues. CDR3 protein: CASSPQGNDEKLFF. For the CDR3, the DNA is TGTGCCAGCAGCCCACAGGGAAATGATGAAAAACTGTTTTTT.

V usage is TRBV30 and J usage is TRBJ1-6; no firm D call. The length of the CDR3 is 12 residues. V gave up 5 bases and J gave up 6 bases, with 8 bases separating them. The germline CDR1 and CDR2 sequences are GTSNPN and SVGIG (reference sequence). CDR3 bases: TGTGCCTGGGGGGAGCCTAATTCACCCCTCCACTTT. Translating it yields CAWGEPNSPLHF. Drawing the rest from reference TRBV30 and TRBJ1-6, the complete variable domain is SQTIHQWPATLVQPVGSPLSLECTVEGTSNPNLYWYRQAAGRGLQLLFYSVGIGQISSEVPQNLSASRPQDRQFILSSKKLLLSDSGFYLCAWGEPNSPLHFGNGTRLTVT.

V is TRBV25-1 and J is TRBJ2-7; tentatively, D is TRBD2 (5 bases). The ends were cut back, 6 bases at V and 5 bases at J, with 14 bases in the middle. Germline values: CDR1 MGHDK, CDR2 SYGVNS. This CDR3 has 13 amino acids. CDR3 in amino acids: CASRVEGPHEQYF. DNA of the CDR3: TGTGCCAGCAGGGTCGAGGGCCCCCACGAGCAGTACTTC.

The chain recombines TRBV24-1 with TRBJ1-1, with a tentative D call TRBD1 (5 bases). The CDR3 contains 11 residues. The V and J ends lost 4 bases and 7 bases respectively, with 6 bases between them. Germline CDR1 reads KGHDR; CDR2 reads SFDVKD. CDR3 protein: CATSDDSEAFF. The CDR3 region has the DNA TGTGCCACCAGTGACGACAGTGAAGCTTTCTTT.

V gene TRBV5-1 combines with J gene TRBJ2-7; possibly TRBD2 for D (5 bases). The germline CDR1 and CDR2 sequences are SGHRS and YFSETQ. The CDR3 consists of 14 residues. The V and J ends lost 2 bases and 5 bases respectively, with 14 bases between them. The CDR3 loop is CASSFGLHSDEQYF. In nucleotides, the CDR3 is TGCGCCAGCAGCTTCGGACTGCACAGCGACGAGCAGTACTTC. Complete variable domain (other parts from reference TRBV5-1 and TRBJ2-7): KAGVTQTPRYLIKTRGQQVTLSCSPISGHRSVSWYQQTPGQGLQFLFEYFSETQRNKGNFPGRFSGRQFSNSRSEMNVSTLELGDSALYLCASSFGLHSDEQYFGPGTRLTVT.

The chain uses TRBV30 and TRBJ2-5; D ambiguous. CDR1 and CDR2 from the germline V gene are GTSNPN and SVGIG (reference sequence). V shed 0 bases and J shed 7 bases, with 6 bases lying between them. The CDR3 runs to 11 residues. For the CDR3, the DNA is TGTGCCTGGAGTGTTTCGGGGACCCAGTACTTC. Protein product: CAWSVSGTQYF.

The chain joins TRBV6-5 to TRBJ1-6, with D perhaps TRBD1 (5 bases). Germline V CDR1 and CDR2: MNHEY, SVGAGI. The V end was cut by 7 bases, the J end by 3 bases, with 13 bases between. The length of the CDR3 is 15 residues. The CDR3: CASNIGGGYNSPLHF. The CDR3 DNA sequence: TGTGCCAGCAACATTGGGGGGGGCTATAATTCACCCCTCCACTTT.

The chain links TRBV9 to TRBJ1-4; tentative D call: TRBD1 (5 bases). This CDR3 has 15 residues. Trimming cost V 6 bases and J 8 bases, with 20 bases left between them. Germline V gene data show CDR1 as SGDLS and CDR2 as YYNGEE. The CDR3 sequence: CASTPGQAVSEKLFF. Written as DNA, the CDR3 is TGTGCCAGCACCCCAGGGCAGGCGGTTTCCGAAAAACTGTTTTTT.

The CDR3 DNA reads TGTGCCTGGAAGGTAGGGGGTCTCACGGGGGAGCAGTACTTC. This encodes CAWKVGGLTGEQYF. The chain has TRBV30 and TRBJ2-7; D perhaps matches TRBD1 (6 bases). Trimming removed 4 bases at V and 7 bases at J, with 20 bases between. Germline CDR1 is GTSNPN and CDR2 is SVGIG (reference sequence). The CDR3 has 14 amino acids. Drawing the rest from reference TRBV30 and TRBJ2-7, the complete variable domain is SQTIHQWPATLVQPVGSPLSLECTVEGTSNPNLYWYRQAAGRGLQLLFYSVGIGQISSEVPQNLSASRPQDRQFILSSKKLLLSDSGFYLCAWKVGGLTGEQYFGPGTRLTVT.

V is TRBV2 and J is TRBJ1-1; tentative D call: TRBD1 (6 bases). Trimming removed 7 bases at V and 2 bases at J, with 17 bases between. This CDR3 comprises 15 residues. Germline values: CDR1 SNHLY, CDR2 FYNNEI. The CDR3 DNA sequence: TGTGCCAGCAAGGAGAGTGGGGGCCTCAACACTGAAGCTTTCTTT. This codes for CASKESGGLNTEAFF.

The chain combines TRBV24-1 with TRBJ1-2; TRBD1 matches at 9 bases. Germline V lookup: CDR1 KGHDR, CDR2 SFDVKD. V shed 4 bases, J shed 7 bases, and the junction held 6 bases outside the gene matches. The CDR3 covers 14 residues. The CDR3 nucleotides are TGTGCCACCAGTGAGGCCGGGACAGGGTCTGGCTACACCTTC. Its protein product is CATSEAGTGSGYTF.